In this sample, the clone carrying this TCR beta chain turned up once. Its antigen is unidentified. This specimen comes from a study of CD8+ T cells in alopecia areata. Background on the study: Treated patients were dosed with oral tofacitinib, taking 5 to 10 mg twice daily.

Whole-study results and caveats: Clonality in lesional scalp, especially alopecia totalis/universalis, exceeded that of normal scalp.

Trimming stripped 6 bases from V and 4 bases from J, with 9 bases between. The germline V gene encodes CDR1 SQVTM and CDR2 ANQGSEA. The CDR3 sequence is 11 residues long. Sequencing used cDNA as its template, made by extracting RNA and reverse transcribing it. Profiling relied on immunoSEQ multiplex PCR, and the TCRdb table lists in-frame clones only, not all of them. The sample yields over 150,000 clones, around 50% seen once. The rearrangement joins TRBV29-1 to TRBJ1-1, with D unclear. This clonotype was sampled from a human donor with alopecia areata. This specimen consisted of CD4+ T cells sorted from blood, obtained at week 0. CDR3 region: CSVRGSTEAFF. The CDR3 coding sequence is TGCAGCGTACGGGGAAGCACTGAAGCTTTCTTT.